This entry is about one T cell receptor beta chain. Its specificity is not known. Healthy Caucasian individuals from Russia aged 6 to 90 were enrolled as donors. Total RNA extraction produced at least 5 micrograms (per sample) for the study. The sample belongs to a study of blood T cells in healthy people across ages. The CDR3 is 14 residues long. J was trimmed by 5 bases and V by 6 bases; bases with no gene match: 7. Germline V lookup: CDR1 MNHNS, CDR2 SASEGT. A J-beta primer mix and a sample-barcoded 5' primer were used in a second PCR of about 7 to 12 cycles. MiXCR, run by TCRdb on the 5' RACE reads, gives a single entry per CDR3 protein. The sample includes over 1,500,000 distinct CDR3 sequences, around 40% of them seen just once. The study's findings and limits: Among T cells, TCR beta diversity per million cells dropped roughly linearly as age rose. A strong correlation between TCR beta diversity and naive T cell percentage was seen.

This clonotype originated in a human donor in good health. Sequenced material: blood. J is TRBJ1-1 and V is TRBV6-1; TRBD1 aligns across 9 bases. The CDR3 sequence is CASRRDRVGTEAFF. The CDR3 nucleotides read TGTGCCAGCAGGCGGGACAGGGTCGGAACTGAAGCTTTCTTT.